The sequence of this T cell receptor beta chain was determined in a study of CD8+CD57+ T cells in acquired aplastic anemia. The wider study: On average, sorted CD4+ and CD8+ cells gave about 3.1 ug of DNA. The study's findings and limits: Patients shared 25 to 30 CD8+ CDR3 sequences with controls.

Germline lookup yields CDR1 SNHLY and CDR2 FYNNEI. This CDR3 is built from 13 residues. The V end lost 7 bases, the J end lost 10 bases, and 14 bases lay between the germline ends. A remark on this clonotype: Its target is unknown.

According to the study, genomic DNA was the template for TCR beta VDJ and CDR3 profiling. TCRdb independently ran MiXCR on the reads; one entry per CDR3 protein. The sample consists of about 180,000 distinct CDR3 sequences, under 55% of them appearing once. This chain connects TRBV2 to TRBJ1-6; tentatively, D is TRBD1 (6 bases). The clonotype was recovered from a human donor in good health. The sample taken for sequencing was sorted CD4+, CD8+, or CD8+CD57+ T cells (not recorded which) from PBMCs. CDR3 sequence: CASKVQGTSPLHF. For the CDR3, the DNA is TGTGCCAGCAAGGTACAGGGAACGTCACCCCTCCACTTT. Full variable domain (outside the CDR3, taken from reference TRBV2 and TRBJ1-6): EPEVTQTPSHQVTQMGQEVILRCVPISNHLYFYWYRQILGQKVEFLVSFYNNEISEKSEIFDDQFSVERPDGSNFTLKIRSTKLEDSAMYFCASKVQGTSPLHFGNGTRLTVT.